The 5 T cell receptor beta chains in this list originate from one sample, sequenced in a study of CXCR3-negative and CXCR3-positive naive CD8 T cells. Libraries of TRB cDNA were made by 5' RACE and carried UMIs. Reanalyzing the 5' RACE reads, TCRdb keeps one entry per CDR3 protein, without DNA. This specimen shows approximately 53,000 distinct CDR3 sequences; the ten leading clones hold roughly a quarter. The sample was memory CD8+ T cells from blood. The receptor source for this set is a human donor in good health. Some clones in this sample may be carry-over from other donors' samples.

The V gene is TRBV29-1, the J gene TRBJ1-1; TCRdb's D gene call, TRBD1, goes unchecked for lack of DNA. Germline V gene lookup returns CDR1 SQVTM and CDR2 ANQGSEA. This CDR3 contains 12 residues. This CDR3 is CSAGQGGTEAFF.

The chain recombines TRBV7-2 with TRBJ2-7; TCRdb selects TRBD1, and the lack of DNA leaves this call unchecked. The CDR3 runs to 14 residues. Per germline, CDR1 SGHTA and CDR2 FQGNSA. The CDR3 is CASSSPGSSYEQYF.

This clonotype is identified as hyperexpanded from frequency. The chain combines TRBV20-1 with TRBJ1-2; TCRdb gives TRBD1 as the D gene, but with no DNA this cannot be confirmed. This CDR3 comprises 15 residues. Germline CDR1 and CDR2: DFQATT and SNEGSKA (reference sequence). The CDR3 loop reads CSARDLGGINYGYTF.

The rearrangement joins TRBV12-5 to TRBJ1-5; without DNA, the TCRdb call of TRBD1 cannot be checked. Germline V gene sequence: CDR1 LGHNT, CDR2 FRNRAP. The CDR3 runs 15 residues. CDR3 sequence reads: CASGLLAGGYQPQHF.

The genes are TRBV4-3 and TRBJ2-3; TCRdb proposes TRBD1, but this gene call is untestable without DNA. CDR3 length: 17 residues. The germline CDR1 and CDR2 sequences are LGHNA and YSLEER. The CDR3 sequence: CASSQDPGDDGTDTQYF.